Below, 13 T cell receptor beta chains from the same sample are listed, as sequenced in a study of control samples from healthy donors and cancer patients. Clones were read by immunoSEQ multiplex PCR, and TCRdb kept only the in-frame ones, dropping some. The sample gives around 170,000 clones, 80% to 90% of which show up once; around 5% is in the top ten. The sample was blood. The receptors originated from a woman in her 30s in good health.

CDR3 DNA: TGCGCCAGCAGCTTGGGGGGTACGTATGGGGCCAACGTCCTGACTTTC. Protein product: CASSLGGTYGANVLTF. The chain couples TRBV5-1 to TRBJ2-6; D gene ambiguous. The CDR3 runs 16 residues. The V end lost 0 bases, the J end lost 3 bases, and 10 bases lay between the germline ends. Germline CDR1 reads SGHRS; CDR2 reads YFSETQ.

The chain employs TRBV6-1 and TRBJ1-6, with D maybe TRBD1 (5 bases). The germline V and J ends were trimmed by 0 bases and 10 bases, with 10 bases remaining between them. Looked up from germline, CDR1 is MNHNS and CDR2 is SASEGT. The CDR3 length is 14 residues. CDR3 sequence: CASSEAGEGSPLHF. CDR3 nucleotide sequence: TGTGCCAGCAGTGAAGCGGGGGAAGGCTCACCCCTCCACTTT.

The chain is built from TRBV4-1 and TRBJ2-2; 11 bases fit TRBD2. The V gene end was trimmed by 0 bases and the J gene end by 4 bases; junction bases not matched to a gene: 7. Germline CDR1 reads MGHRA; CDR2 reads YSYEKL. There are 18 residues in the CDR3. The CDR3 reads CASSQDVAGGPGTGELFF. Written as DNA, the CDR3 is TGCGCCAGCAGCCAAGACGTAGCGGGAGGGCCGGGCACCGGGGAGCTGTTTTTT.

The chain combines TRBV28 with TRBJ2-3; D gene uncertain. Germline V CDR1 and CDR2: MDHEN, SYDVKM. This CDR3 spans 15 amino acids. Trimming cost V 3 bases and J 2 bases, with 12 bases left between them. The chain's CDR3 is CASSLGSGDTDTQYF. The CDR3 nucleotides read TGTGCCAGCAGTTTGGGTTCGGGCGACACAGATACGCAGTATTTT.

The rearrangement uses TRBV5-6 and TRBJ2-3; D might be TRBD2 (5 bases). This CDR3 is built from 16 residues. V shed 0 bases and J shed 1 base, with 12 bases lying between them. The germline V gene encodes CDR1 SGHDT and CDR2 YYEEEE. This chain's CDR3 is CASSLGRPGGTDTQYF. For the CDR3, the DNA is TGTGCCAGCAGCTTGGGACGTCCCGGGGGCACAGATACGCAGTATTTT.

The V gene is TRBV10-3, the J gene TRBJ2-5; D may be TRBD2 (6 bases). Germline values: CDR1 ENHRY, CDR2 SYGVKD. This CDR3 comprises 19 residues. V lost 0 bases to trimming and J lost 2 bases, with 22 bases between them. Here the CDR3 DNA reads TGTGCCATCAGTGAGTCCGCCCGGTTGGCAGGGACTGTACAAGAGACCCAGTACTTC. It specifies CAISESARLAGTVQETQYF.

The V gene is TRBV5-1, the J gene TRBJ2-7; 7 positions agree with TRBD1. Germline V CDR1 and CDR2: SGHRS, YFSETQ. The CDR3 has 14 amino acids. The V gene end was trimmed by 3 bases and the J gene end by 3 bases; junction bases not matched to a gene: 6. The CDR3 DNA is TGCGCCAGCAGCTGGGACGGGACAGACTACGAGCAGTACTTC. Translating gives CASSWDGTDYEQYF. The full variable domain, rest sourced from reference TRBV5-1 and TRBJ2-7, is KAGVTQTPRYLIKTRGQQVTLSCSPISGHRSVSWYQQTPGQGLQFLFEYFSETQRNKGNFPGRFSGRQFSNSRSEMNVSTLELGDSALYLCASSWDGTDYEQYFGPGTRLTVT.

The genes are TRBV3-1 (or the pseudogene TRBV3-2) and TRBJ2-3, with 8 bases that match TRBD2. Germline CDR1 LGHDT, CDR2 YNNKEL (reference sequence). With V trimmed by 2 bases and J by 4 bases, 8 bases remained unmatched. The CDR3 runs to 16 residues. The CDR3 DNA reads TGTGCCAGCAGCCAATCCTTCGGACTAGCTGCAGATACGCAGTATTTT. This codes for CASSQSFGLAADTQYF.

This chain connects TRBV7-8 to TRBJ2-5, with a tentative D call TRBD2 (5 bases). The CDR3 is 13 residues long. V was pared by 5 bases and J by 5 bases, with 12 bases between. Germline V CDR1 and CDR2: SGHVS, FQNEAQ. This CDR3 reads CASSPAPGETQYF. CDR3 DNA sequence: TGTGCCAGCAGCCCAGCACCGGGGGAGACCCAGTACTTC.

The chain combines TRBV28 with TRBJ1-1; no firm D call. CDR3 length equals 14 residues. CDR1 is MDHEN and CDR2 is SYDVKM in the germline V gene. Trimming cost V 5 bases and J 7 bases, with 17 bases left between them. In DNA form, the CDR3 reads TGTGCCAGCAGTACCCTACAAGGAGACCTTGAAGCTTTCTTT. The encoded protein is CASSTLQGDLEAFF.

V and J are TRBV12-3 or TRBV12-4 and TRBJ2-5, with D uncertain. The V end was cut by 6 bases, the J end by 10 bases, with 15 bases between. CDR3 length: 12 amino acids. The CDR3 region is CASSLSPVDQYF. The CDR3 nucleotides read TGTGCCAGCAGCCTTAGCCCAGTAGACCAGTACTTC.

This clone appeared once. The chain couples TRBV12-3 or TRBV12-4 to TRBJ2-7; D remains unclear. Trimming took off 5 bases at V and 1 base at J, with 9 bases between the two ends. The CDR3 spans 13 residues. The CDR3 region has the DNA TGTGCCAGCAGTCCGTTCCCTTCCTACGAGCAGTACTTC. It yields the protein CASSPFPSYEQYF.

The chain combines TRBV18 with TRBJ2-1, with D tentatively TRBD2 (6 bases). The CDR3 has 14 amino acids. V was pared by 8 bases and J by 10 bases, with 21 bases between. The germline gives CDR1 KGHSH, CDR2 LQKENI. CDR3 loop: CASLATGRGGEQFF. CDR3 DNA: TGTGCCAGCCTCGCGACCGGGCGGGGCGGAGAGCAGTTCTTC.